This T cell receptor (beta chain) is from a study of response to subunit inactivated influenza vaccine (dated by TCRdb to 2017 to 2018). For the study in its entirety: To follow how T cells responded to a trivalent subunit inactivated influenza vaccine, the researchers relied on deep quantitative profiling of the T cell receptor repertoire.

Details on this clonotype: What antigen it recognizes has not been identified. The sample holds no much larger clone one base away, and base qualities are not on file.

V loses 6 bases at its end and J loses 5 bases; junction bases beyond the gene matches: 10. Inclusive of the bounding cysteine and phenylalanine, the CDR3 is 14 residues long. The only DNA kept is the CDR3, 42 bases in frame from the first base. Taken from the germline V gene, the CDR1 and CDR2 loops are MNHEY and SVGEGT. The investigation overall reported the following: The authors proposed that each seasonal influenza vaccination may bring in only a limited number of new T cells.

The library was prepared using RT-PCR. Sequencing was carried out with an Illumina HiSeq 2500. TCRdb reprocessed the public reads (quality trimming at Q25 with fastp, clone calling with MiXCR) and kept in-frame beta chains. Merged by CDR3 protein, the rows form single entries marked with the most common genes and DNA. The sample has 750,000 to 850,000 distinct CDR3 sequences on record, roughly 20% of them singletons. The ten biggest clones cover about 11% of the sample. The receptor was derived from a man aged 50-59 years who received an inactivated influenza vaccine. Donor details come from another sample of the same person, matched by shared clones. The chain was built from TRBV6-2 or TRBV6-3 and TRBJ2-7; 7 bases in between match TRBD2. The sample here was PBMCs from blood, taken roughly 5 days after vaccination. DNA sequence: TGTGCCAGCAGCCCGTCCGGACTAGGCGACGAGCAGTACTTC. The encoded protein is CASSPSGLGDEQYF.